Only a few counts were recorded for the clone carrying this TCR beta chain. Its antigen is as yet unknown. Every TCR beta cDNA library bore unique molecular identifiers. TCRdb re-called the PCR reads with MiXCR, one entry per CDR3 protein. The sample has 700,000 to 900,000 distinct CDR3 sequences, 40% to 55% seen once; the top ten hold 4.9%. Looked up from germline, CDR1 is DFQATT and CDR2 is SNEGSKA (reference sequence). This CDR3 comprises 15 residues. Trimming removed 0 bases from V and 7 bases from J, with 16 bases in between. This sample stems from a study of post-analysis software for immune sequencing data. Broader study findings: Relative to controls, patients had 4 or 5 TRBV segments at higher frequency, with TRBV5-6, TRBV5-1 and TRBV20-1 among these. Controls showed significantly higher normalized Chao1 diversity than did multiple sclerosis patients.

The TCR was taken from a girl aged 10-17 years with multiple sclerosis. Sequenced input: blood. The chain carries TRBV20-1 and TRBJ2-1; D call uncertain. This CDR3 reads CSAREFLTPGNEQFF. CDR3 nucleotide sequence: TGCAGTGCTAGAGAATTTTTGACCCCCGGGAATGAGCAGTTCTTC.